The sequence of this T cell receptor (beta chain) was determined in a study of blood T cell repertoires in COVID-19. Whole-study context: There were acute and convalescent COVID-19 samples, and they came from the United States, Italy and Spain.

This CDR3 has 15 residues. V was pared by 4 bases and J by 0 bases, with 13 bases between. Germline CDR1 and CDR2: LGHDT and YNNKEL (reference sequence). The recovered donors of Cohort 3 showed two negative PCRs, clearance, or symptom resolution. As handled by the study authors: Amplification with reference gene primers provided the estimates of nucleated cell counts. Repertoires were generated with immunoSEQ multiplex PCR, while TCRdb's copy carries only in-frame clones and drops some. The DNA was the basis for D and trimming; V, J and clone size are from that table. The sample has fewer than 350,000 clones, roughly 85% seen once.

The sequencing sample was made of PBMCs or T cells enriched from blood (not recorded which). The chain is built from TRBV3-1 (or the pseudogene TRBV3-2) and TRBJ2-7; D call uncertain. This clonotype originated in a woman in her fifties or sixties who had recovered from COVID-19. DNA of the CDR3: TGTGCCAGCAGCCCCGGAGACGGTCCCTCCTACGAGCAGTACTTC. Translation: CASSPGDGPSYEQYF.